The 21 T cell receptor beta chains reported below all come from one sample, sequenced in a study of identical twins. Each CDR3 protein gets one entry after TCRdb re-called the 5' RACE reads with MiXCR. Here the sample spans approximately 240,000 distinct CDR3 sequences, more than 13% being singletons. Sequencing was performed on memory (CD45RO+) T cells sorted from blood. Receptors were obtained from a woman aged 18-35 years in good health.

V usage is TRBV23-1 and J usage is TRBJ2-5; perhaps D is TRBD1 or TRBD2 (6 bases each). TRBV23-1 belongs to the ORF category, with a function that is uncertain. This CDR3 contains 14 residues. V gave up 4 bases and J gave up 6 bases, with 15 bases separating them. CDR3 nucleotide sequence: TGCGCCAGCAGTCGCCGGGGGCCCCGAAAGACCCAGTACTTC. Its translation: CASSRRGPRKTQYF.

A few counts support this clonotype. This chain uses TRBV7-2 with TRBJ2-1, with D perhaps being TRBD1 or TRBD2 (5 bases each). Germline assignment: CDR1 SGHTA and CDR2 FQGNSA. CDR3 length: 19 amino acids. Trimming took 0 bases from V and 3 from J, leaving 21 bases between them. The CDR3 DNA is TGTGCCAGCAGCTTAGCGGGGCCCCACCCGGGACGTCTCTACAATGAGCAGTTCTTC. Protein: CASSLAGPHPGRLYNEQFF.

This clonotype was observed a few times. The gene calls are TRBV20-1 and TRBJ1-2; the D is unclear. CDR1 and CDR2 from the germline V gene are DFQATT and SNEGSKA (reference sequence). The ends were cut back, 4 bases at V and 6 bases at J, with 15 bases in the middle. CDR3 length: 13 amino acids. CDR3 sequence: CSAKRVGSHGYTF. The CDR3 DNA sequence: TGCAGTGCTAAAAGGGTAGGGTCACATGGCTACACCTTC.

In this sample, this clonotype turned up a few times. J is TRBJ2-1 and V is TRBV29-1; TRBD2 matches 14 bases. Per the germline V gene, CDR1 is SQVTM and CDR2 is ANQGSEA. The V gene end was trimmed by 4 bases and the J gene end by 8 bases; junction bases not matched to a gene: 7. This CDR3 is 15 amino acids long. The DNA of the CDR3 is TGCAGCGTTGTCGGGACTAGCGGGAGTGTCTATGAGCAGTTCTTC. The encoded protein is CSVVGTSGSVYEQFF.

There are a few counts of this clonotype. The chain carries TRBV20-1 and TRBJ2-6, with D unclear. The V gene lost 0 bases and the J gene lost 0 bases, with 6 bases spanning the gap. The CDR3 runs to 15 residues. Germline CDR1 DFQATT, CDR2 SNEGSKA (reference sequence). CDR3 DNA: TGCAGTGCTAGAGATTGGGCCTCTGGGGCCAACGTCCTGACTTTC. As protein: CSARDWASGANVLTF.

J is TRBJ1-2 and V is TRBV5-6, with 10 bases matching TRBD1. Losses at the gene ends were 3 bases for V and 8 bases for J; bases not matched to a gene: 7. This CDR3 is 14 amino acids long. Germline assignment: CDR1 SGHDT and CDR2 YYEEEE. DNA of the CDR3: TGTGCCAGCAGCTCCCCGGGACAGGGGATCGGCTACACCTTC. Translation: CASSSPGQGIGYTF.

The chain couples TRBV6-5 to TRBJ2-7; D is uncertain. Germline CDR1 and CDR2: MNHEY and SVGAGI. Trimming stripped 0 bases from V and 3 bases from J, with 15 bases between. This CDR3 spans 16 amino acids. Here the CDR3 reads CASSYSVTGNIYEQYF. DNA of the CDR3: TGTGCCAGCAGTTACTCGGTGACGGGTAACATCTACGAGCAGTACTTC.

V is TRBV7-3 and J is TRBJ2-5, with D possibly matching TRBD2 (6 bases). The CDR3 spans 13 residues. Trimming removed 4 bases at V and 2 bases at J, with 8 bases between. Germline CDR1 SGHTA, CDR2 FQGTGA. The CDR3 loop reads CASSSRGQETQYF. CDR3 in DNA: TGTGCCAGCAGCTCCCGGGGGCAAGAGACCCAGTACTTC.

CDR3 sequence (DNA): TGTGCCAGCAGTGAAGGAATGGAAGGGAACGAGCAGTACTTC. Protein product: CASSEGMEGNEQYF. The chain couples TRBV6-1 to TRBJ2-7; D is undetermined. The CDR3 sequence is 14 residues long. V shed 1 base and J shed 5 bases, with 12 bases lying between them. Germline V gene lookup returns CDR1 MNHNS and CDR2 SASEGT.

In this sample, this clonotype turned up many times. This rearrangement joins TRBV10-3 to TRBJ2-7; D gene unclear. Trimming stripped 8 bases from V and 0 bases from J, with 8 bases between. Looked up from germline, CDR1 is ENHRY and CDR2 is SYGVKD. This CDR3 contains 12 residues. The CDR3 sequence: CAIGKDSYEQYF. CDR3 nucleotide sequence: TGTGCCATCGGGAAGGACTCCTACGAGCAGTACTTC.

This clonotype has a handful of counts. The chain is built from TRBV6-2 or TRBV6-3 and TRBJ2-1; maybe TRBD2 (5 bases). With 4 bases removed from V and 12 bases from J, the gap between germline ends came to 16 bases. Germline V CDR1 and CDR2: MNHEY, SVGEGT. This CDR3 region has 13 residues. The CDR3 protein is CASSSRTPMGQFF. CDR3 sequence (DNA): TGTGCCAGCAGTTCTCGGACTCCAATGGGGCAGTTCTTC.

The chain combines TRBV29-1 with TRBJ2-2; TRBD2 is a possible D gene (5 bases). CDR3 length: 13 amino acids. The germline V and J ends were trimmed by 7 bases and 1 base, with 10 bases remaining between them. Germline CDR1 reads SQVTM; CDR2 reads ANQGSEA. CDR3 loop: CSAGLQNTGELFF. The CDR3 coding sequence is TGCAGCGCCGGACTCCAGAACACCGGGGAGCTGTTTTTT.

The chain employs TRBV20-1 and TRBJ2-5; 8 bases agree with TRBD2. Germline trimming cut 7 bases from V and 5 bases from J; bases unmatched to any gene: 15. The CDR3 is 15 residues long. Germline CDR1 is DFQATT and CDR2 is SNEGSKA (reference sequence). Here the CDR3 DNA reads TGCAGTGGGTCCCGGAGCGGGGGACCGGGGGAGACCCAGTACTTC. Residues: CSGSRSGGPGETQYF.

This clonotype was counted ten times or more. The chain recombines TRBV29-1 with TRBJ2-1; D perhaps matches TRBD2 (6 bases). The germline V gene encodes CDR1 SQVTM and CDR2 ANQGSEA. This CDR3 is built from 14 residues. V was trimmed by 6 bases and J by 7 bases, leaving 19 bases between them. CDR3 residues: CSVLGGALANEQFF. The DNA for the CDR3 is TGCAGCGTCCTGGGGGGAGCACTCGCTAATGAGCAGTTCTTC.

The chain couples TRBV27 to TRBJ2-7; 10 bases line up with TRBD2. V gave up 3 bases and J gave up 6 bases; unmatched junction bases: 5. Per the germline V gene, CDR1 is MNHEY and CDR2 is SMNVEV (reference sequence). This CDR3 has 14 residues. The CDR3 loop reads CASSFLSGGGEQYF. DNA for the CDR3: TGTGCCAGCAGTTTTTTAAGCGGGGGGGGCGAGCAGTACTTC.

This clonotype came up a few times. This chain uses TRBV6-2 or TRBV6-3 with TRBJ2-2; weak D call: TRBD1 (5 bases). Germline-derived CDR1 and CDR2 are MNHEY and SVGEGT. The CDR3 length is 14 residues. V was clipped by 5 bases and J by 4 bases, with 11 bases between them. The CDR3 bases are TGTGCCAGCAGTCCAGGGCTTCTCACCGGGGAGCTGTTTTTT. Protein: CASSPGLLTGELFF.

Only a few counts were recorded for this clonotype. This chain links TRBV18 with TRBJ2-1; 7 bases fit TRBD1. In germline, CDR1 is KGHSH, CDR2 LQKENI. With 3 bases clipped from V and 6 bases from J, the junction kept 11 bases outside the gene matches. The CDR3 runs 16 residues. CDR3 bases: TGTGCCAGCTCACCGTTGCCCGGGACAGTTACCAATGAGCAGTTCTTC. Translating it yields CASSPLPGTVTNEQFF. The variable domain in full, completed from reference TRBV18 and TRBJ2-1, reads NAGVMQNPRHLVRRRGQEARLRCSPMKGHSHVYWYRQLPEEGLKFMVYLQKENIIDESGMPKERFSAEFPKEGPSILRIQQVVRGDSAAYFCASSPLPGTVTNEQFFGPGTRLTVL.

This chain connects TRBV6-5 to TRBJ1-2; 8 nucleotides match TRBD1. In germline, CDR1 is MNHEY, CDR2 SVGAGI. The CDR3 sequence is 15 residues long. Unmatched junction bases numbered 6, after V lost 2 bases and J lost 4 bases. CDR3 residues: CASSYGDRLGYGYTF. The CDR3, as DNA: TGTGCCAGCAGTTACGGGGACAGGCTCGGCTATGGCTACACCTTC.

The chain uses TRBV7-2 and TRBJ2-1; D uncertain. The CDR3 loop spans 10 amino acids. V was pared by 5 bases and J by 10 bases, with 6 bases between. Germline loops: CDR1 SGHTA, CDR2 FQGNSA. The CDR3 DNA follows: TGTGCCAGCAGCCGGGCGGAGCAGTTCTTC. Its translation is CASSRAEQFF.

A few counts support this clonotype. This chain links TRBV3-1 with TRBJ2-3; 8 bases map to TRBD1. V lost 4 bases, J lost 5 bases, and 11 bases stayed unmatched. Germline-derived CDR1 and CDR2 are LGHDT and YNNKEL (reference sequence). There are 16 residues in the CDR3. CDR3 in DNA: TGTGCCAGCAGCCTGCAGGGGGCAGGAGTGGTAGATACGCAGTATTTT. It translates to CASSLQGAGVVDTQYF.

The chain recombines TRBV29-1 with TRBJ2-1; perhaps TRBD2 as D (6 bases). V was cut by 6 bases and J by 9 bases, with 18 bases left in between. From germline, CDR1 is SQVTM and CDR2 ANQGSEA. The CDR3 is made up of 13 amino acids. CDR3 sequence: CSVGDSTRFEQFF. The CDR3 DNA sequence: TGCAGCGTGGGGGACTCGACCCGCTTTGAGCAGTTCTTC.